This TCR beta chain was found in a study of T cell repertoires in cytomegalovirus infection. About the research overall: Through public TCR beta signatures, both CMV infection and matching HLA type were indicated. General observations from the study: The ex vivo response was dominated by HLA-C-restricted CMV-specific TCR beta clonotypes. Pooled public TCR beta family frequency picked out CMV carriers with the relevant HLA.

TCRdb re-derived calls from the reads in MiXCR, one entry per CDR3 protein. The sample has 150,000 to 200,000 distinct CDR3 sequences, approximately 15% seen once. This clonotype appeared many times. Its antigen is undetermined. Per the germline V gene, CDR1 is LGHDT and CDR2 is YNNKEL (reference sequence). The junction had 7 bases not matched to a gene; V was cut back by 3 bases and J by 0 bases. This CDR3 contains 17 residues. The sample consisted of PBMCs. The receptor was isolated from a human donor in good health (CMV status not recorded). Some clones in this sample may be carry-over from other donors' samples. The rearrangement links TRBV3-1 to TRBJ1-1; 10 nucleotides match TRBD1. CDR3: CASSQPGQGLMNTEAFF. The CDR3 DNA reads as TGTGCCAGCAGCCAGCCGGGACAGGGGCTTATGAACACTGAAGCTTTCTTT.